This is a list of T cell receptor beta chains from one sample in a study of T cell changes during pregnancy in multiple sclerosis. Assay used: immunoSEQ multiplex PCR; TCRdb lists only in-frame clones, some missing. The table shows 30,000 to 40,000 clones, with roughly 89% occurring only once. Sample: CD4+ T cells from peripheral blood mononuclear cells, taken in the second trimester of pregnancy. Source of these receptors: a female donor with multiple sclerosis, enrolled in a pregnancy study. Each CDR3 is given without its conserved first and last residue. Fields, in order: J gene, V gene, CDR3 protein.

J: TRBJ1-5
V: TRBV18
CDR3: ASSPYYSNQPQH

J: TRBJ1-4
V: TRBV30
CDR3: ACGAEKLF

J: TRBJ2-7
V: TRBV5-4
CDR3: ASSLNGGEYEQY

J: TRBJ2-5
V: TRBV27
CDR3: ASSAKASAQETQY

J: TRBJ1-2
V: TRBV5-6
CDR3: ASSKQGAGYGYT

J: TRBJ1-5
V: TRBV30
CDR3: AWSSNRGSSQPQH

J: TRBJ1-3
V: TRBV19
CDR3: ASTRGGFGRNTIY

J: TRBJ2-2
V: TRBV2
CDR3: ASRHQTSGRNTGELF

J: TRBJ1-2
V: TRBV7-8
CDR3: ASSPGPSYGYT

J: TRBJ1-1
V: TRBV4-3
CDR3: ASSQDGGGRGTEAF

J: TRBJ2-1
V: TRBV7-6
CDR3: ASSLEMGPYNEQF

J: TRBJ2-7
V: TRBV5-5
CDR3: ASSLGAGGSYEQY

J: TRBJ2-2
V: TRBV5-1
CDR3: ASSLTSSGAGELF

J: TRBJ1-2
V: TRBV7-9
CDR3: ASSPPGQGLKGYT

J: TRBJ2-5
V: TRBV7-6
CDR3: ASSLGLQETQY

J: TRBJ2-2
V: TRBV28
CDR3: ASSSAGGTGELF

J: TRBJ2-1
V: TRBV6-6
CDR3: ASSYPGVGNNEQF

J: TRBJ2-2
V: TRBV7-3
CDR3: ASSLSGNTGELF

J: TRBJ2-5
V: TRBV30
CDR3: AWSSFLGTSETQY

J: TRBJ2-5
V: TRBV15
CDR3: ATRRTSDQETQY

J: TRBJ2-7
V: TRBV10-3
CDR3: AISELAGVTFAEQY

J: TRBJ2-3
V: TRBV28
CDR3: ASSFGTSEPEADTQY

J: TRBJ2-5
V: TRBV4-1
CDR3: ASSQAGTSGRTLQY

J: TRBJ2-1
V: TRBV7-3
CDR3: ASSLISLAGGLPSSYNEQF

J: TRBJ2-3
V: TRBV6-6
CDR3: ASSRVGTGRTDTQY

J: TRBJ2-1
V: TRBV5-4
CDR3: ASSSLAVKNEQF

J: TRBJ2-7
V: TRBV6-1
CDR3: ASSEPAGTGPGEQY

J: TRBJ1-6
V: TRBV25-1
CDR3: ASSELGASPLH